This T cell receptor beta chain was captured by sequencing in a study of cytomegalovirus exposure and HLA in healthy donors. Overall study results and limits: In a later analysis, a genetic analysis reported fewer productive-TCR N-insertions in an Asian-associated ancestry cluster than the cohort average. TCR beta V- and J-gene trimming, according to a later analysis, was linked to a missense DCLRE1C variant. The authors reported that TCR beta sequences could predict HLA-A and HLA-B alleles. These predictions were accurate for most subjects in the first cohort.

Regarding this clone: The antigen remains undetermined.

PCR primers comprised 60 Vbeta and 13 Jbeta primers. Clones were sequenced by immunoSEQ multiplex PCR, and TCRdb holds only the in-frame ones, with some missing. Here the sample spans around 200,000 clones, about 89% being singletons. V was shortened by 4 bases and J by 4 bases, with 11 bases between the two germline ends. Germline CDR1 and CDR2: SGHRS and YFSETQ. The CDR3 has 13 amino acids. What was sequenced was PBMCs. The TCR comes from a woman between 18 and 30 years old in good health and CMV-seronegative. This sequence joins TRBV5-1 and TRBJ1-2; TRBD1 is a possible D gene (5 bases). CDR3 nucleotide sequence: TGCGCCAGCAGCCCGACAGAAGCCTATGGCTACACCTTC. It encodes CASSPTEAYGYTF.